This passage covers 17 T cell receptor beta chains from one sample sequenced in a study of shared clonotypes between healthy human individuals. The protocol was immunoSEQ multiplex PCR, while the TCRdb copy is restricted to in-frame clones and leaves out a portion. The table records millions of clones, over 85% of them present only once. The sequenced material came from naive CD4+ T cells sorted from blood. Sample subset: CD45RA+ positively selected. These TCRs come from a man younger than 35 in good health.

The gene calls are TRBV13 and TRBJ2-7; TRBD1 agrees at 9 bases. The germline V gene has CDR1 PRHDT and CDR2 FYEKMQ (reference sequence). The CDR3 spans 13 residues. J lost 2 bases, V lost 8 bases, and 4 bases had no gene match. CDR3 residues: CASSGTGTYEQYF. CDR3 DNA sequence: TGTGCCAGCTCCGGGACAGGGACCTACGAGCAGTACTTC.

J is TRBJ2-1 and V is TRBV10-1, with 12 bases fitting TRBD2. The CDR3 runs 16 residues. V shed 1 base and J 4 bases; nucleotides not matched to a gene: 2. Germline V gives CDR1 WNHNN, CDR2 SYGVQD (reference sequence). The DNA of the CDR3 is TGCGCCAGCAGTGAGTACCTAGCGGGAGGGTACAATGAGCAGTTCTTC. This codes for CASSEYLAGGYNEQFF.

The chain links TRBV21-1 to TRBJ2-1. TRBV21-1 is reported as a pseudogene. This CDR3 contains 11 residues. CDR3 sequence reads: CASTRRNEQFF. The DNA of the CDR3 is TGTGCCAGCACTCGTAGGAATGAGCAGTTCTTC.

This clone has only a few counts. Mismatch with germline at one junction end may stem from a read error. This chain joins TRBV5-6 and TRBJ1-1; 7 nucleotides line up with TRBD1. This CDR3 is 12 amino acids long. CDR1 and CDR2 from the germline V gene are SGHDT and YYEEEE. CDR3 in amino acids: CASNLGQFEAFF. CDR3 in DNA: TGTGCCAGCAACTTGGGACAGTTTGAAGCTTTCTTT.

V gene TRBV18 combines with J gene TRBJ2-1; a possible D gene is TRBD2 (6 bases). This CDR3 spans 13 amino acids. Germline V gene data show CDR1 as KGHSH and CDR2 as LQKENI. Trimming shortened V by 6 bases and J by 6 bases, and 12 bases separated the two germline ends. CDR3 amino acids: CASSQGRTNEQFF. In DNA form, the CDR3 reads TGTGCCAGCTCGCAAGGGAGGACCAATGAGCAGTTCTTC.

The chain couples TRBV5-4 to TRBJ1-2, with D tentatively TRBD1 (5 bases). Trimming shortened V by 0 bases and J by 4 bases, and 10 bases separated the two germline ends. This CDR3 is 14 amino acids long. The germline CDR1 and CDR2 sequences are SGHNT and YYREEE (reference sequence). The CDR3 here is CASSLEQGPYGYTF. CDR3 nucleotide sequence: TGTGCCAGCAGCTTGGAGCAGGGTCCCTATGGCTACACCTTC.

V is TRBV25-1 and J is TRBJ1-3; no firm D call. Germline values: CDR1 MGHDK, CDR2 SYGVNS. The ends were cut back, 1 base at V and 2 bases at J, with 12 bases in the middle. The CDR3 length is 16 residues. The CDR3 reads CASSESPLKTGNTIYF. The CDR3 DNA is TGTGCCAGCAGTGAATCCCCTCTGAAGACTGGAAACACCATATATTTT.

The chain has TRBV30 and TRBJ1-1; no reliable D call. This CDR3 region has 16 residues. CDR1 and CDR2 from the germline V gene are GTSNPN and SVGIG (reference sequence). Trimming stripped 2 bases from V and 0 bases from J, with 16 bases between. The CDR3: CAWSPFPDLMNTEAFF. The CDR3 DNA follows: TGTGCCTGGAGTCCTTTCCCGGATCTCATGAACACTGAAGCTTTCTTT.

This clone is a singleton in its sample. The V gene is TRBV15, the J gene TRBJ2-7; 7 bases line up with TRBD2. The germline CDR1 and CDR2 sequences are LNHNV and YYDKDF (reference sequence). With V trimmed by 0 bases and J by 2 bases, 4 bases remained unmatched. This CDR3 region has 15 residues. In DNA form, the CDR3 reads TGTGCCACCAGCAGAGATCGAGCGGGGACCTACGAGCAGTACTTC. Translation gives CATSRDRAGTYEQYF.

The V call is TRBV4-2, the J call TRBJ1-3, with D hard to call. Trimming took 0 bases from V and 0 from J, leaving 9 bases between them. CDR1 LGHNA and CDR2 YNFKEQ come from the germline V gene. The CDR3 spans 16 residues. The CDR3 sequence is CASSQEGGYSGNTIYF. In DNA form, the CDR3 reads TGTGCCAGCAGCCAAGAGGGCGGCTACTCTGGAAACACCATATATTTT.

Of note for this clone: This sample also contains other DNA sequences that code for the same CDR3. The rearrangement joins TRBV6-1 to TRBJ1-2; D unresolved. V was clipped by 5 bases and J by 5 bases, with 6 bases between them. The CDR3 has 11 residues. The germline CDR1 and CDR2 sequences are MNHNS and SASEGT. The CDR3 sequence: CASSTGYGYTF. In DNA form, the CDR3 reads TGTGCCAGCAGTACCGGGTATGGCTACACCTTC.

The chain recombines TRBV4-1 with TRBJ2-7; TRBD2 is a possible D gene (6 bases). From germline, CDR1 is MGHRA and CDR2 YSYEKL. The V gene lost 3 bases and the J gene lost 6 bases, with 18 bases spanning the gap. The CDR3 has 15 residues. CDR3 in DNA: TGCGCCAGCAGCCATTTTGACCGGGACGGGGGCGAGCAGTACTTC. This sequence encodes CASSHFDRDGGEQYF.

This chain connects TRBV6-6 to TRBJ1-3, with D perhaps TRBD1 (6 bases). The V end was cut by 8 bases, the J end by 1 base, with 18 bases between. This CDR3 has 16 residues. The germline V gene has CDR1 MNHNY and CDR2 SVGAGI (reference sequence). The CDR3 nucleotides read TGTGCCAGCCTTCCCCGGGACACAGCTTCTGGAAACACCATATATTTT. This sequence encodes CASLPRDTASGNTIYF.

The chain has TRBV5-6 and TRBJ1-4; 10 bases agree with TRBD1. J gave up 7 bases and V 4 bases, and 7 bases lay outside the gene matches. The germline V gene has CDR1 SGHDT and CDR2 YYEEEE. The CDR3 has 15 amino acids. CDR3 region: CASSLRTGGGEKLFF. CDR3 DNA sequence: TGTGCCAGCAGCCTTCGGACAGGGGGAGGTGAAAAACTGTTTTTT.

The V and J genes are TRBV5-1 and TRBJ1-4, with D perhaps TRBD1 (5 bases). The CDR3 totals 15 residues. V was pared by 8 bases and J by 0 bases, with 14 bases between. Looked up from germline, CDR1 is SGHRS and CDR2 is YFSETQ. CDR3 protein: CASGLEGATNEKLFF. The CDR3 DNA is TGCGCCAGTGGATTAGAAGGGGCAACTAATGAAAAACTGTTTTTT.

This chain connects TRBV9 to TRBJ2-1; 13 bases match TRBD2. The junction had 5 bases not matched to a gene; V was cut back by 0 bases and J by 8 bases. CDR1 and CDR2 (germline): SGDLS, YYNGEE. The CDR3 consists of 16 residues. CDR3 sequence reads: CASSVGGTSGIYEQFF. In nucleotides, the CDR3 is TGTGCCAGCAGCGTAGGAGGGACTAGCGGGATCTATGAGCAGTTCTTC. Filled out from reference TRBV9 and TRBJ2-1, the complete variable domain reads DSGVTQTPKHLITATGQRVTLRCSPRSGDLSVYWYQQSLDQGLQFLIQYYNGEERAKGNILERFSAQQFPDLHSELNLSSLELGDSALYFCASSVGGTSGIYEQFFGPGTRLTVL.

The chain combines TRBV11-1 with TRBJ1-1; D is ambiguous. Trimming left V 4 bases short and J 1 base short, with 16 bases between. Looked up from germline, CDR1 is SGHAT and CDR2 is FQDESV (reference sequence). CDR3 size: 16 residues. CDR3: CASSSMTRKQNTEAFF. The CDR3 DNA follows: TGTGCCAGCAGCTCGATGACAAGGAAGCAGAACACTGAAGCTTTCTTT.